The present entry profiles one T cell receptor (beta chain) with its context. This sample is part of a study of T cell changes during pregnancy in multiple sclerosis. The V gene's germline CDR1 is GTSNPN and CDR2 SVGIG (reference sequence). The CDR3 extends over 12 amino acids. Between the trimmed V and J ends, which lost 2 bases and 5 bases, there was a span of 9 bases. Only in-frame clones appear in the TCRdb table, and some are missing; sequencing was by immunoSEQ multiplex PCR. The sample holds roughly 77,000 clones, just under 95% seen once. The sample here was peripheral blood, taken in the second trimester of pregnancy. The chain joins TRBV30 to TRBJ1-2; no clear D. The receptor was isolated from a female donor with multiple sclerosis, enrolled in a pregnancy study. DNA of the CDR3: TGTGCCTGGAGTACCTCCGGGTATGGCTACACCTTC. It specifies CAWSTSGYGYTF. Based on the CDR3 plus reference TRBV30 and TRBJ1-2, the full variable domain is SQTIHQWPATLVQPVGSPLSLECTVEGTSNPNLYWYRQAAGRGLQLLFYSVGIGQISSEVPQNLSASRPQDRQFILSSKKLLLSDSGFYLCAWSTSGYGYTFGSGTRLTVV.